The next 18 T cell receptor beta chains were all read from a single sample in a study of Ad26.COV2.S vaccination and SARS-CoV-2 variants. Sample treatment: 15 to 20 received Ad26.COV2.S at low or high dose, single or two shots; about 5 received placebo; per-sample allocation not given. Each sample was drawn 63 days after the first injection (of vaccine or placebo). The repertoire was sequenced with immunoSEQ multiplex PCR; TCRdb's copy has only in-frame clones and lacks some. The sample includes about 680,000 clones, around 92% of them seen just once. Sample: peripheral blood, taken in a trial of Ad26.COV2.S vaccine versus placebo. These receptors were obtained from a person aged 18-60 years who received the Ad26.COV2.S COVID-19 vaccine or a placebo.

This clone occurred a few times. The same CDR3 also results from other DNA sequences found in this sample. This chain links TRBV19 with TRBJ2-3; no clear D gene. V gave up 1 base and J gave up 3 bases, with 2 bases separating them. Germline V gene sequence: CDR1 LNHDA, CDR2 SQIVND (reference sequence). The CDR3 sequence is 12 residues long. In DNA form, the CDR3 reads TGTGCCAGTAGTATAGGTACAGATACGCAGTATTTT. It specifies CASSIGTDTQYF.

This chain joins TRBV5-1 and TRBJ2-1; TRBD2 matches at 11 bases. The CDR3 is 15 residues long. CDR1 SGHRS and CDR2 YFSETQ come from the germline V gene. The ends lost 4 bases at V and 9 bases at J; junction bases unmatched: 9. For the CDR3, the DNA is TGCGCCAGCAGCCCCACTAGCGGGGGACAGGGTGAGCAGTTCTTC. Its translation: CASSPTSGGQGEQFF.

The chain joins TRBV5-1 to TRBJ2-2; 9 positions agree with TRBD2. Germline V gene data show CDR1 as SGHRS and CDR2 as YFSETQ. CDR3 length equals 18 residues. V gave up 0 bases and J gave up 0 bases; unmatched junction bases: 6. In nucleotides, the CDR3 is TGCGCCAGCAGCTTGGAGCTAGCGGGGTTCGCGAACACCGGGGAGCTGTTTTTT. Amino acids: CASSLELAGFANTGELFF.

The sample holds one count of this clone. The rearrangement uses TRBV19 and TRBJ1-6; TRBD1 matches 7 bases. After removal of 5 bases from V and 5 bases from J, the junction contained 3 bases not matched to a gene. This CDR3 is built from 14 residues. CDR1 is LNHDA, CDR2 SQIVND, per germline (reference sequence). CDR3 coding DNA: TGTGCCAGTAGTTTCGACAGGGATAATTCACCCCTCCACTTT. This codes for CASSFDRDNSPLHF.

The V gene is TRBV7-9, the J gene TRBJ2-3; D is unclear. The V gene's germline CDR1 is SEHNR and CDR2 FQNEAQ (reference sequence). The CDR3 has 14 residues. V was shortened by 5 bases and J by 4 bases, with 13 bases between the two germline ends. The CDR3 coding sequence is TGTGCCAGCAGCCCAAGGGAAGGCCCAGATACGCAGTATTTT. Amino acid sequence: CASSPREGPDTQYF.

The chain is built from TRBV18 and TRBJ2-5, with D possibly TRBD2 on 5 matching bases. CDR1 KGHSH and CDR2 LQKENI come from the germline V gene. V lost 3 bases and J lost 2, with 13 bases in between. The CDR3 sequence is 15 residues long. The CDR3: CASSPLGGRQETQYF. In DNA form, the CDR3 reads TGTGCCAGCTCACCCCTAGGCGGGCGGCAAGAGACCCAGTACTTC. Full variable domain (missing parts from reference TRBV18 and TRBJ2-5): NAGVMQNPRHLVRRRGQEARLRCSPMKGHSHVYWYRQLPEEGLKFMVYLQKENIIDESGMPKERFSAEFPKEGPSILRIQQVVRGDSAAYFCASSPLGGRQETQYFGPGTRLLVL.

This sequence joins TRBV30 and TRBJ1-2; D may be TRBD1 (5 bases). The CDR3 contains 13 residues. Germline V gene lookup returns CDR1 GTSNPN and CDR2 SVGIG (reference sequence). V lost 2 bases and J lost 3, with 10 bases in between. The CDR3 here is CAWSSGGDYGYTF. Here the CDR3 DNA reads TGTGCCTGGAGTTCGGGAGGGGACTATGGCTACACCTTC.

As to this clone: The junction and the germline gene differ at one end; a read error may be behind it. The chain has TRBV7-7 and TRBJ1-1; the match to TRBD1 covers 7 bases. CDR1 SSHAT and CDR2 FNYEAQ come from the germline V gene (reference sequence). This CDR3 comprises 15 residues. CDR3: CASSLAARGITEAFF. For the CDR3, the DNA is TGTGCTAGCAGCTTAGCGGCCAGGGGGATCACTGAAGCTTTCTTT. The complete variable domain, with remaining parts taken from reference TRBV7-7 and TRBJ1-1, reads GAGVSQSPRYKVTKRGQDVTLRCDPISSHATLYWYQQALGQGPEFLTYFNYEAQPDKSGLPSDRFSAERPEGSISTLTIQRTEQRDSAMYRCASSLAARGITEAFFGQGTRLTVV.

The chain joins TRBV5-8 to TRBJ2-1; 10 positions agree with TRBD2. The CDR3 length is 15 residues. The V gene's germline CDR1 is SGHTS and CDR2 YDEGEE. V was pared by 2 bases and J by 8 bases, with 7 bases of the junction left unmatched. The CDR3 loop is CASSLRLAGAHEQFF. CDR3 coding DNA: TGTGCCAGCAGCTTAAGGCTAGCGGGAGCTCATGAGCAGTTCTTC.

The chain uses TRBV12-3 or TRBV12-4 and TRBJ2-7; the D is unclear. The CDR3 totals 12 residues. The V end lost 3 bases, the J end lost 4 bases, and 7 bases lay between the germline ends. The CDR3 sequence is CASSFSRYEQYF. DNA for the CDR3: TGTGCCAGCAGTTTTAGCAGATACGAGCAGTACTTC.

This clone has only a few counts. The chain carries TRBV21-1 and TRBJ2-1; the D segment call TRBD1 is taken from the table without a DNA check. TRBV21-1 is a listed pseudogene. The CDR3 contains 13 residues. The CDR3 DNA follows: TGTGCCAGCAGCATGGGACAGGCCAATGAGCAGTTCTTC. Protein sequence: CASSMGQANEQFF.

V and J are TRBV18 and TRBJ2-7; TRBD1 might be the D (6 bases). Germline lookup yields CDR1 KGHSH and CDR2 LQKENI. V lost 3 bases and J 5 bases, leaving 14 bases between the germline ends. This CDR3 is built from 14 residues. CDR3 bases: TGTGCCAGCTCACCCGCAGGGGCTTACGACGAGCAGTACTTC. Translating gives CASSPAGAYDEQYF. Together with reference TRBV18 and TRBJ2-7, the CDR3 gives the full variable domain: NAGVMQNPRHLVRRRGQEARLRCSPMKGHSHVYWYRQLPEEGLKFMVYLQKENIIDESGMPKERFSAEFPKEGPSILRIQQVVRGDSAAYFCASSPAGAYDEQYFGPGTRLTVT.

The chain recombines TRBV19 with TRBJ2-1; 11 bases line up with TRBD2. The germline CDR1 and CDR2 sequences are LNHDA and SQIVND (reference sequence). The CDR3 totals 17 residues. V trimming: 6 bases; J trimming: 0 bases; junction bases outside the gene matches: 7. The CDR3 loop reads CASSLSSGRTSYNEQFF. The DNA of the CDR3 is TGTGCCAGTAGCCTGTCTAGCGGGAGGACCTCCTACAATGAGCAGTTCTTC.

This clone has a handful of counts. The chain couples TRBV12-3 or TRBV12-4 to TRBJ2-7, with D unclear. The CDR3 is 13 residues long. Trimming removed 2 bases at V and 7 bases at J, with 12 bases between. In nucleotides, the CDR3 is TGTGCCAGCAGTTTACGCAGGTTAGGGGAGCAGTACTTC. Protein: CASSLRRLGEQYF.

J is TRBJ1-1 and V is TRBV30; D remains unclear. The CDR3 covers 12 residues. The ends were cut back, 4 bases at V and 10 bases at J, with 16 bases in the middle. Germline V gene data show CDR1 as GTSNPN and CDR2 as SVGIG (reference sequence). CDR3 sequence: CAWMSTGPRAFF. Written as DNA, the CDR3 is TGTGCCTGGATGAGCACGGGCCCCCGAGCTTTCTTT. The whole variable domain, remainder taken from reference TRBV30 and TRBJ1-1, is SQTIHQWPATLVQPVGSPLSLECTVEGTSNPNLYWYRQAAGRGLQLLFYSVGIGQISSEVPQNLSASRPQDRQFILSSKKLLLSDSGFYLCAWMSTGPRAFFGQGTRLTVV.

The chain employs TRBV3-1 (or the pseudogene TRBV3-2) and TRBJ2-5, with 7 bases that match TRBD2. CDR3 length equals 13 residues. The J segment lost 9 bases and the V segment lost 1 base, leaving 5 bases of the junction unmatched. Germline V gene sequence: CDR1 LGHDT, CDR2 YNNKEL (reference sequence). The CDR3 sequence is CASSQVGGVAQYF. The CDR3 nucleotides are TGTGCCAGCAGCCAAGTGGGAGGGGTGGCCCAGTACTTC.

The J gene is TRBJ2-5, the V gene TRBV10-3; TRBD2 matches at 7 bases. The CDR3 consists of 13 residues. Looked up from germline, CDR1 is ENHRY and CDR2 is SYGVKD. The J segment lost 3 bases and the V segment lost 9 bases, leaving 7 bases of the junction unmatched. CDR3 sequence (DNA): TGTGCCATTGGCGGGGGAGTCGAAGAGACCCAGTACTTC. It encodes CAIGGGVEETQYF.

Concerning this clone: Other DNA sequences in the sample encode the same CDR3. The V gene is TRBV18, the J gene TRBJ2-7, with a possible D match to TRBD1 (6 bases). This CDR3 comprises 14 residues. Germline assignment: CDR1 KGHSH and CDR2 LQKENI. The germline V and J ends were trimmed by 3 bases and 2 bases, with 11 bases remaining between them. For the CDR3, the DNA is TGTGCCAGCTCACCCCAGGGACAAACCTACGAGCAGTACTTC. It yields the protein CASSPQGQTYEQYF.